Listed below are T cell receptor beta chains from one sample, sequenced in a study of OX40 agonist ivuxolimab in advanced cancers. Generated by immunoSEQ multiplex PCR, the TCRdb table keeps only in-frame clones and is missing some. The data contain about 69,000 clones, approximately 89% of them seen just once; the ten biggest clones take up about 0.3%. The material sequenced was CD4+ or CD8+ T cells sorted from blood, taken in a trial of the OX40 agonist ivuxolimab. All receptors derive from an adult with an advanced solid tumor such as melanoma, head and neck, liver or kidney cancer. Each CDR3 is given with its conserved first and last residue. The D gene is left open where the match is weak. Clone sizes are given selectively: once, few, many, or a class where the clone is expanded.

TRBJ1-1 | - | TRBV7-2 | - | CASSFLRREAFF | TGTGCCAGCAGCTTCTTGCGTCGCGAAGCTTTCTTT
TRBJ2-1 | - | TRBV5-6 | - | CASSLPPINLYNEQFF | TGTGCCAGCAGCTTGCCGCCGATTAACCTCTACAATGAGCAGTTCTTC
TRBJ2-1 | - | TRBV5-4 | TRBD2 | CASSVPSGRGGNEQFF | TGTGCCTCCTCGGTCCCCAGCGGGAGGGGCGGGAATGAGCAGTTCTTC
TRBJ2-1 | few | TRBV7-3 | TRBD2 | CASSSERGSYNEQFF | TGTGCCAGCAGCTCCGAGCGGGGTTCCTACAATGAGCAGTTCTTC
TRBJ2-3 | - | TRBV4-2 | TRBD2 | CASSQGGSRGFDTQYF | TGTGCCAGCAGCCAGGGCGGGAGTCGAGGTTTTGATACGCAGTATTTT
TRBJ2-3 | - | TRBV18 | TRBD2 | CASSTGAGGPSGTDTQYF | TGTGCCAGCTCAACCGGAGCGGGAGGGCCCTCGGGCACAGATACGCAGTATTTT
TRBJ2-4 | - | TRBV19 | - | CASSIAGLAKNIQYF | TGTGCCAGTAGTATAGCGGGGTTAGCCAAAAACATTCAGTACTTC
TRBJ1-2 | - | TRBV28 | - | CASIPGGSLRGYTF | TGTGCCAGCATCCCGGGGGGCTCGTTAAGAGGCTACACCTTC
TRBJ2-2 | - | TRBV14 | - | CASSQGAYTGELFF | TGTGCCAGCAGCCAAGGCGCCTACACCGGGGAGCTGTTTTTT
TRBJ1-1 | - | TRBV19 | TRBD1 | CASSVTGTGRTEAFF | TGTGCCAGTAGTGTCACCGGGACAGGGCGTACTGAAGCTTTCTTT
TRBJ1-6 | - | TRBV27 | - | CASSLTATDLNSPLHF | TGTGCCAGCAGTTTAACAGCCACCGATCTTAATTCACCCCTCCACTTT
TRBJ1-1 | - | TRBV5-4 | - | CASSPDTFLHTEAFF | TGTGCCAGCAGCCCGGACACGTTTCTCCACACTGAAGCTTTCTTT
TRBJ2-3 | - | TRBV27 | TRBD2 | CASSFSGRAPTDTQYF | TGTGCCAGCAGTTTCAGCGGGAGGGCCCCAACAGATACGCAGTATTTT
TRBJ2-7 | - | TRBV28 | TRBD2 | CASSLALSSGRRQYF | TGTGCCAGCAGTTTAGCCCTATCTAGCGGGAGGCGCCAGTACTTC
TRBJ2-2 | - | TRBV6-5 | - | CASSYSVGTNTGELFF | TGTGCCAGCAGTTACTCGGTAGGGACGAACACCGGGGAGCTGTTTTTT
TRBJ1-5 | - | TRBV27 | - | CASSPRSINSNQPQHF | TGTGCCAGCAGTCCCCGGTCTATTAATAGCAATCAGCCCCAGCATTTT
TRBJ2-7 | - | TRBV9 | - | CASSVAPSYEQYF | TGTGCCAGCAGCGTAGCCCCGTCCTACGAGCAGTACTTC
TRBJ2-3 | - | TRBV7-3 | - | CASSLDYTDTQYF | TGTGCCAGCAGCTTAGACTACACAGATACGCAGTATTTT
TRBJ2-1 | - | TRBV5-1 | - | CASSLTGSDYNEQFF | TGCGCCAGCAGCTTAACAGGTTCGGACTACAATGAGCAGTTCTTC
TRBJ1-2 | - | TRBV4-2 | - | CASSQGVRENYGYTF | TGTGCCAGCAGCCAAGGGGTCCGGGAGAACTATGGCTACACCTTC
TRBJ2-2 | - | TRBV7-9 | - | CASSRGAGLTGELFF | TGTGCCAGCAGCCGAGGGGCGGGACTGACCGGGGAGCTGTTTTTT
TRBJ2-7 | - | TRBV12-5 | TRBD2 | CASGLAPTSGYSYEQYF | TGTGCTAGTGGCTTGGCACCGACTAGCGGTTACTCCTACGAGCAGTACTTC
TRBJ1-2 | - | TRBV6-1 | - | CASVGGRQSYGYTF | TGTGCCAGCGTAGGGGGGAGACAGTCCTATGGCTACACCTTC
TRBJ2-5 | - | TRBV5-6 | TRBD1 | CASSSGQAQETQYF | TGTGCCAGCAGCTCGGGACAGGCCCAAGAGACCCAGTACTTC
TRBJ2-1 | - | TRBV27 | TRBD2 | CASSPIAGVSQQFF | TGTGCCAGCAGCCCTATAGCGGGAGTTAGCCAGCAGTTCTTC
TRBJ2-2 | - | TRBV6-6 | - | CASSTTESNTGELFF | TGTGCCAGCAGTACGACCGAGTCGAACACCGGGGAGCTGTTTTTT
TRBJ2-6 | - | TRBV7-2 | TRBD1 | CASSLASRGHSGANVLTF | TGTGCCAGCAGCTTAGCGAGCAGGGGGCATTCTGGGGCCAACGTCCTGACTTTC
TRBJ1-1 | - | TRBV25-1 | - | CASSEYRATEAFF | TGTGCCAGCAGTGAATACAGGGCCACTGAAGCTTTCTTT
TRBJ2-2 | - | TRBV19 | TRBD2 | CASGLAMNTGELFF | TGTGCCAGTGGACTAGCGATGAACACCGGGGAGCTGTTTTTT
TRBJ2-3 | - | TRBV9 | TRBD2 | CASSSLSGRGTDTQYF | TGTGCCAGCAGCTCATTAAGCGGGAGGGGTACAGATACGCAGTATTTT
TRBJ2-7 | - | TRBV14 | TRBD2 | CASSPVGLVKNYEQYF | TGTGCCAGCAGCCCCGTCGGACTAGTAAAGAACTACGAGCAGTACTTC
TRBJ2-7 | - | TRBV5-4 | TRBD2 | CASSSDGLVVSEQYF | TGTGCCAGCAGCTCGGATGGACTAGTAGTCAGCGAGCAGTACTTC
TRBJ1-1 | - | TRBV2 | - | CASSVDGYNTEAFF | TGTGCCAGCAGTGTGGACGGGTACAACACTGAAGCTTTCTTT
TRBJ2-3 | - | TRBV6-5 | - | CASRGNTQYF | TGTGCCTCCCGGGGGAATACGCAGTATTTT
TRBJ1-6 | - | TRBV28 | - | CASGKGVRVNSPLHF | TGTGCCAGCGGAAAGGGAGTCAGGGTGAATTCACCCCTCCACTTT
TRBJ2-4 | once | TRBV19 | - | CASSQLSQNIQYF | TGTGCCAGTAGCCAGCTGAGTCAAAACATTCAGTACTTC
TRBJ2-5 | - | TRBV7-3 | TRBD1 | CASSPTGSQETQYF | TGTGCCAGCAGCCCGACAGGGAGCCAAGAGACCCAGTACTTC
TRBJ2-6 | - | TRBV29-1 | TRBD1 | CSAGTVSQSGANVLTF | TGCAGCGCCGGGACAGTGAGTCAATCTGGGGCCAACGTCCTGACTTTC
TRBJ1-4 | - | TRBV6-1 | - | CASIGQATNEKLFF | TGTGCCAGCATTGGCCAAGCAACTAATGAAAAACTGTTTTTT
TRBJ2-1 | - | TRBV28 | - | CASSLLGGEQFF | TGTGCCAGCAGCCTCCTAGGAGGTGAGCAGTTCTTC
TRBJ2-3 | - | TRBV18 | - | CASSLDRDTQYF | TGTGCCAGCTCACTCGACCGAGATACGCAGTATTTT
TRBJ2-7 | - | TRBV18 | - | CASSPNSSYEQYF | TGTGCCAGCTCACCCAACAGCTCCTACGAGCAGTACTTC
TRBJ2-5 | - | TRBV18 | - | CASSLRPGEVETQYF | TGTGCCAGCTCACTACGGCCAGGGGAGGTGGAGACCCAGTACTTC
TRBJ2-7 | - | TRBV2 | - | CASSPSYEQYF | TGTGCCAGCAGCCCCTCCTACGAGCAGTACTTC
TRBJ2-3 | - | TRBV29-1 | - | CSVKSPDTQYF | TGCAGCGTTAAGTCCCCAGATACGCAGTATTTT